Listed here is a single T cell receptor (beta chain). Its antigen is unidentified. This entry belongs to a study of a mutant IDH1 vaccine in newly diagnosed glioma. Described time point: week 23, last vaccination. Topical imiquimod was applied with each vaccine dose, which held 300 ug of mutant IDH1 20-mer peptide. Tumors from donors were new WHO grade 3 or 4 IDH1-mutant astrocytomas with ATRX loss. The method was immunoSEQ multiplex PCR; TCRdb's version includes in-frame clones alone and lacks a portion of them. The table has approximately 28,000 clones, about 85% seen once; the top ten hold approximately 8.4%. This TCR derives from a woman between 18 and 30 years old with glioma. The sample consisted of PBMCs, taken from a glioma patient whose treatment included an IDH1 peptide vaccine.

CDR3 sequence: CASSFRTGTTGELFF. As DNA, the CDR3 is TGTGCCAGCAGCTTTAGGACAGGGACCACCGGGGAGCTGTTTTTT. This chain uses TRBV7-2 with TRBJ2-2; 8 nucleotides match TRBD1. CDR3 length: 15 residues. V dropped 3 bases and J dropped 4; count of bases not matched to a gene: 4. Germline lookup yields CDR1 SGHTA and CDR2 FQGNSA.